Listed below are T cell receptor beta chains from one sample, sequenced in a study of human T cells and chemical hapten exposure. TCRdb used MiXCR to reprocess the 5' RACE reads, holding one entry per CDR3 protein. This table has 81,000 or so distinct CDR3 sequences, about 7.7% appearing once. The origin of the receptors is a male donor in good health. CDR3s include the opening cysteine and the closing phenylalanine or tryptophan. The D gene is left open where the match is weak. Clone size is shown for a subset of rows, as once, few, many or a class of expanded clone.

J gene | D gene | V gene | clone size | CDR3 length | CDR3 protein | CDR3 DNA
TRBJ1-5 | - | TRBV5-1 | many | 15 | CASSLAGTKNQPQHF | TGCGCCAGCAGCTTGGCCGGGACAAAAAATCAGCCCCAGCATTTT
TRBJ2-1 | - | TRBV21-1 | many | 17 | CASSPRPGTGDHNEQFF | TGTGCCAGCAGCCCACGCCCAGGGACAGGGGATCACAATGAGCAGTTCTTC
TRBJ2-3 | TRBD2 | TRBV6-2/TRBV6-3 | many | 14 | CASSYDGLADTQYF | TGTGCCAGCAGTTACGATGGACTAGCAGATACGCAGTATTTT
TRBJ1-3 | TRBD1 | TRBV5-4 | few | 15 | CASSLSRGHGNTIYF | TGTGCCAGCAGCCTTTCCAGGGGGCACGGAAACACCATATATTTT
TRBJ2-3 | TRBD2 | TRBV19 | once | 15 | CASSRAGYGTDTQYF | TGTGCCAGTAGCAGAGCGGGGTACGGCACAGATACGCAGTATTTT
TRBJ2-7 | - | TRBV20-1 | many | 13 | CSARDGVLVEQYF | TGCAGTGCTAGAGATGGGGTGTTGGTCGAGCAGTACTTC
TRBJ2-1 | - | TRBV6-1 | many | 16 | CASSELISDTYNEQFF | TGTGCCAGCAGTGAACTGATTAGCGACACCTACAATGAGCAGTTCTTC
TRBJ2-3 | - | TRBV25-1 | - | 12 | CASSEYEDTQYF | TGTGCCAGCAGTGAATATGAGGATACGCAGTATTTT
TRBJ1-2 | TRBD1 | TRBV27 | few | 16 | CASSSISRQGPGGYTF | TGTGCCAGCAGTTCGATCTCCCGACAGGGGCCCGGGGGCTACACCTTC
TRBJ2-1 | TRBD1 | TRBV29-1 | many | 16 | CSVEDQGTGLVNEQFF | TGCAGCGTTGAAGATCAGGGGACAGGGTTGGTCAATGAGCAGTTCTTC
TRBJ1-6 | TRBD1 | TRBV20-1 | - | 14 | CSARGQGGSSPLHF | TGCAGTGCTAGAGGCCAGGGGGGTTCATCACCCCTCCACTTT
TRBJ1-1 | TRBD1 | TRBV7-9 | few | 14 | CASSSLRGQVEAFF | TGTGCCAGCAGCTCCCTTAGGGGGCAGGTTGAAGCTTTCTTT
TRBJ2-3 | - | TRBV12-3/TRBV12-4 | few | 12 | CATQEGGDTQYF | TGTGCCACTCAGGAGGGGGGGGATACGCAGTATTTT
TRBJ1-2 | TRBD1 | TRBV20-1 | many | 12 | CSATQGDYGYTF | TGCAGTGCAACACAGGGGGACTATGGCTACACCTTC
TRBJ1-2 | - | TRBV20-1 | few | 11 | CSARADHGYTF | TGCAGTGCTAGGGCAGATCATGGCTACACCTTC
TRBJ2-2 | - | TRBV3-1 | many | 12 | CASSQSPGELFF | TGTGCCAGCAGCCAAAGCCCCGGGGAGCTGTTTTTT
TRBJ2-1 | TRBD2 | TRBV11-3 | few | 15 | CASSPGLAEFNEQFF | TGTGCCAGCAGCCCGGGACTAGCTGAGTTCAATGAGCAGTTCTTC
TRBJ1-3 | - | TRBV7-2 | few | 15 | CASSPRVGLQESIYF | TGTGCCAGCAGCCCGCGGGTAGGGCTCCAAGAGAGCATATATTTT
TRBJ2-5 | - | TRBV10-3 | - | 16 | CAISESLGGLGETQYF | TGTGCCATCAGTGAGTCGCTAGGAGGCCTCGGGGAGACCCAGTACTTC
TRBJ2-4 | TRBD1 | TRBV12-3/TRBV12-4 | - | 17 | CASSLAVGQGARNIQYF | TGTGCCAGCAGTTTAGCGGTGGGACAGGGGGCGAGAAACATTCAGTACTTC
TRBJ2-3 | - | TRBV2 | many | 15 | CASSEQQHPTDTQYF | TGTGCCAGCAGTGAACAGCAGCACCCCACAGATACGCAGTATTTT
TRBJ1-1 | TRBD1 | TRBV6-2/TRBV6-3 | few | 16 | CASSTGQGVLNTEAFF | TGTGCCAGCAGTACTGGACAGGGGGTCCTTAACACTGAAGCTTTCTTT
TRBJ2-3 | TRBD2 | TRBV10-3 | few | 16 | CAISVASGGYTDTQYF | TGTGCCATCAGTGTGGCTAGCGGGGGGTATACAGATACGCAGTATTTT
TRBJ2-3 | - | TRBV29-1 | many | 15 | CSVTLTGPRTDTQYF | TGCAGCGTGACCCTCACAGGGCCAAGGACAGATACGCAGTATTTT
TRBJ2-7 | TRBD1 | TRBV7-2 | - | 14 | CASSFGRGPYEQYF | TGTGCCAGCAGCTTCGGCAGGGGGCCCTACGAGCAGTACTTC
TRBJ1-4 | - | TRBV12-3/TRBV12-4 | few | 14 | CASSSGREGGKLFF | TGTGCCAGCAGTTCGGGCAGGGAGGGGGGAAAACTGTTTTTT
TRBJ2-7 | - | TRBV6-5 | many | 15 | CASSYSWTEPYEQYF | TGTGCCAGCAGTTACTCGTGGACGGAACCCTACGAGCAGTACTTC
TRBJ1-5 | TRBD1 | TRBV7-2 | - | 15 | CASSLSRDRGQPQHF | TGTGCCAGCAGCTTGAGTAGGGACAGGGGGCAGCCCCAGCATTTT
TRBJ2-6 | - | TRBV11-2 | - | 16 | CASSALRGTGANVLTF | TGTGCCAGCAGCGCTCTGAGGGGCACTGGGGCCAACGTCCTGACTTTC
TRBJ1-5 | - | TRBV4-1 | many | 16 | CASSQERGDYNQPQHF | TGCGCCAGCAGCCAAGAAAGGGGCGATTACAATCAGCCCCAGCATTTT
TRBJ1-5 | TRBD1 | TRBV27 | few | 15 | CASRSLTGGPQPQHF | TGTGCCAGCCGGAGCCTTACAGGGGGCCCTCAGCCCCAGCATTTT
TRBJ1-5 | TRBD1 | TRBV6-1 | many | 16 | CASSKMRQGLGQPQHF | TGTGCCAGCAGTAAAATGCGACAGGGTCTCGGTCAGCCCCAGCATTTT
TRBJ2-3 | - | TRBV11-3 | many | 16 | CASSLGQREESDTQYF | TGTGCCAGCAGCTTAGGGCAGAGGGAGGAGTCAGATACGCAGTATTTT
TRBJ1-5 | - | TRBV19 | few | 13 | CASDEGVDQPQHF | TGTGCCAGCGATGAGGGAGTCGACCAGCCCCAGCATTTT
TRBJ1-3 | - | TRBV12-3/TRBV12-4 | few | 18 | CASREFSFRLFRGNTIYF | TGTGCCAGTCGTGAGTTTTCGTTCCGGCTCTTCCGCGGAAACACCATATATTTT
TRBJ2-7 | - | TRBV19 | many | 15 | CASSIAAGPLYEQYF | TGTGCCAGTAGTATTGCGGCAGGGCCTCTCTACGAGCAGTACTTC
TRBJ2-7 | - | TRBV13 | many | 12 | CASSSSSYEQYF | TGTGCCAGCAGCTCGAGCTCCTACGAGCAGTACTTC
TRBJ1-1 | - | TRBV7-9 | few | 13 | CASSFDWGAEAFF | TGTGCCAGCAGCTTCGACTGGGGGGCTGAAGCTTTCTTT
TRBJ1-2 | TRBD1 | TRBV27 | few | 15 | CASRVDRGPVYGYTF | TGTGCCAGCAGGGTGGACAGGGGGCCGGTCTATGGCTACACCTTC
TRBJ1-1 | TRBD1 | TRBV4-3 | many | 14 | CASRRTGENTEAFF | TGCGCCAGCAGAAGGACAGGGGAGAACACTGAAGCTTTCTTT
TRBJ2-5 | - | TRBV12-3/TRBV12-4 | - | 16 | CASSLGASLNPETQYF | TGTGCCAGCAGTTTGGGCGCGTCCCTTAATCCAGAGACCCAGTACTTC
TRBJ1-2 | - | TRBV6-2/TRBV6-3 | few | 15 | CASSYSAGVDYGYTF | TGTGCCAGCAGTTACTCTGCAGGGGTGGACTATGGCTACACCTTC
TRBJ2-2 | - | TRBV5-1 | many | 12 | CASSLTGEELFF | TGCGCCAGCAGCTTGACGGGGGAGGAGCTGTTTTTT
TRBJ2-7 | - | TRBV12-3/TRBV12-4 | few | 14 | CASSLEVEGIEQYF | TGTGCCAGCAGTTTAGAGGTAGAGGGGATCGAGCAGTACTTC
TRBJ1-2 | TRBD1 | TRBV29-1 | - | 16 | CSVGPFRGLANYGYTF | TGCAGCGTTGGCCCTTTTAGGGGGCTAGCTAACTATGGCTACACCTTC
TRBJ1-1 | - | TRBV20-1 | many | 13 | CSASRALNTEAFF | TGCAGTGCTAGCAGGGCATTGAACACTGAAGCTTTCTTT
TRBJ2-2 | - | TRBV5-1 | few | 15 | CASSFSGRGTGELFF | TGCGCCAGCAGCTTCTCGGGCCGGGGCACCGGGGAGCTGTTTTTT
TRBJ2-2 | - | TRBV7-8 | many | 17 | CASSDRGWGRGTGELFF | TGTGCCAGCAGCGATCGAGGGTGGGGCCGCGGCACCGGGGAGCTGTTTTTT
TRBJ1-4 | - | TRBV11-2 | - | 16 | CASSSGTKATNEKLFF | TGTGCCAGCAGCTCCGGGACAAAAGCAACTAATGAAAAACTGTTTTTT
TRBJ2-2 | - | TRBV5-1 | many | 15 | CASSPLGLNTGELFF | TGCGCCAGCAGCCCGTTGGGACTTAACACCGGGGAGCTGTTTTTT
TRBJ1-5 | TRBD1 | TRBV27 | many | 14 | CASSFRGGDQPQHF | TGTGCCAGCAGTTTCAGAGGGGGCGATCAGCCCCAGCATTTT
TRBJ2-5 | - | TRBV2 | few | 13 | CASSEGFQETQYF | TGTGCCAGCAGTGAAGGGTTCCAAGAGACCCAGTACTTC